Presented here are 27 T cell receptor beta chains from one specimen sequenced in a study of regulatory T cells in long-lasting Graves disease. The TCR beta library used iRepertoire HTBI primers with Arm-PCR amplification of CDR3. From the multiplex PCR reads, TCRdb called clonotypes with MiXCR, one entry per CDR3 protein. The data show around 450,000 distinct CDR3 sequences, with under 20% seen just once and approximately 12% held by the top ten. Sample time point: newly diagnosed GD, antithyroid drugs for less than 3 months. PBMCs provided the RNA from which the TCR library was made. The same sample was also studied in work on T cells in Graves' hyperthyroidism and ophthalmopathy.

The sequenced sample was peripheral blood mononuclear cells (PBMCs), obtained at new diagnosis, from a patient treated with antithyroid drugs. These receptors were collected from a man aged 35 to 55 with Graves disease.

This clonotype has more than one count but fewer than ten. J is TRBJ1-1 and V is TRBV10-3; the D is unclear. Trimming cost V 5 bases and J 4 bases, with 17 bases left between them. Germline V gene lookup returns CDR1 ENHRY and CDR2 SYGVKD. CDR3 size: 15 residues. CDR3 DNA sequence: TGTGCCATCAGTTTCGGGCCCCCGGCGGGCACTGAAGCTTTCTTT. It translates to CAISFGPPAGTEAFF.

This clonotype occurred many times. The chain links TRBV20-1 to TRBJ2-6, with a weak D call TRBD1 (6 bases). Germline V gives CDR1 DFQATT, CDR2 SNEGSKA (reference sequence). The CDR3 has 13 residues. V was trimmed by 7 bases and J by 4 bases, leaving 11 bases between them. CDR3 sequence reads: CSGRGSGANVLTF. For the CDR3, the DNA is TGCAGTGGTAGGGGGTCCGGGGCCAACGTCCTGACTTTC.

The CDR3 sequence is CASSPRPGLAAYEQYF. In nucleotides, the CDR3 is TGTGCCAGCAGTCCCCGTCCGGGACTAGCGGCGTACGAGCAGTACTTC. The chain carries TRBV12-3 or TRBV12-4 and TRBJ2-7, with 11 bases identical to TRBD2. The V and J ends lost 5 bases and 4 bases, in that order; junction bases with no gene match: 10. The CDR3 has 16 amino acids.

Only a few counts were recorded for this clonotype. A much larger clone differs by one base, so this may be a read error. This chain's CDR3 is CASSEDGSQPQHF. The CDR3 coding sequence is TGTGCCAGCAGTGAAGACGGAAGCCAGCCCCAGCATTTT. The rearrangement uses TRBV2 and TRBJ1-5; D is undetermined. Trimming removed 1 base at V and 7 bases at J, with 8 bases between. The germline V gene encodes CDR1 SNHLY and CDR2 FYNNEI. CDR3 size: 13 residues.

The sample holds many counts of this clonotype. The rearrangement links TRBV20-1 to TRBJ2-7; 12 positions agree with TRBD2. With 1 base clipped from V and 7 bases from J, the junction kept 17 bases outside the gene matches. Germline loops: CDR1 DFQATT, CDR2 SNEGSKA (reference sequence). This CDR3 is 18 amino acids long. The CDR3 here is CSARGDRGTSGRSGEQYF. Here the CDR3 DNA reads TGCAGTGCTAGAGGGGACAGGGGAACTAGCGGGAGGTCTGGGGAGCAGTACTTC.

The CDR3 region is CSVRATYEQYF. DNA for the CDR3: TGCAGCGTTCGGGCTACCTACGAGCAGTACTTC. The chain uses TRBV29-1 and TRBJ2-7; D uncertain. Germline V gives CDR1 SQVTM, CDR2 ANQGSEA. Deletions cut 5 bases from V and 2 bases from J, with 7 bases between. CDR3 size: 11 residues.

Only a few counts were recorded for this clonotype. The chain joins TRBV19 to TRBJ2-1, with 7 bases lining up with TRBD2. With 0 bases clipped from V and 10 bases from J, the junction kept 6 bases outside the gene matches. The germline gives CDR1 LNHDA, CDR2 SQIVND (reference sequence). CDR3 length: 14 amino acids. CDR3 residues: CASSIDLLALEQFF. CDR3 nucleotide sequence: TGTGCCAGTAGTATAGATCTACTAGCGCTCGAGCAGTTCTTC.

This clonotype showed up just once. The chain employs TRBV10-3 and TRBJ2-5; perhaps TRBD2 as D (7 bases). Germline values: CDR1 ENHRY, CDR2 SYGVKD. V was cut by 7 bases and J by 1 base, with 13 bases left in between. This CDR3 contains 14 residues. Here the CDR3 reads CAITEGGSQETQYF. CDR3 nucleotides: TGTGCCATCACCGAGGGGGGGTCCCAAGAGACCCAGTACTTC.

In this sample, this clonotype turned up many times. V usage is TRBV11-2 and J usage is TRBJ1-1; tentative D call: TRBD1 (6 bases). The V end lost 6 bases, the J end lost 0 bases, and 17 bases lay between the germline ends. Germline assignment: CDR1 SGHAT and CDR2 FQNNGV. The CDR3 spans 16 residues. The CDR3, as DNA: TGTGCCAGCAGTAAACAGGGCCTCAGCATGAACACTGAAGCTTTCTTT. Translating it yields CASSKQGLSMNTEAFF.

Comments on this clonotype: A much larger clone is a single base away; this may be a read error. The chain is built from TRBV2 and TRBJ2-1; D may match TRBD1 or TRBD2 (5 bases each). This CDR3 is built from 16 residues. Germline values: CDR1 SNHLY, CDR2 FYNNEI. The CDR3 region is CANSEEGKGFGNEQFF. The DNA for the CDR3 is TGTGCCAACAGTGAAGAGGGGAAGGGGTTTGGCAATGAGCAGTTCTTC.

The sample holds many counts of this clonotype. The chain links TRBV28 to TRBJ2-1; D unclear. The CDR3 extends over 15 amino acids. Germline lookup yields CDR1 MDHEN and CDR2 SYDVKM. V lost 4 bases to trimming and J lost 0 bases, with 10 bases between them. CDR3 sequence: CASSSPLGSYNEQFF. CDR3 DNA: TGTGCCAGCAGTTCCCCTTTGGGCTCCTACAATGAGCAGTTCTTC.

About this clonotype: One end of the junction varies from germline; a read error may be responsible. V is TRBV20-1 and J is TRBJ1-2, with TRBD1 matching 9 bases. The germline CDR1 and CDR2 sequences are DFQATT and SNEGSKA (reference sequence). This CDR3 is built from 12 residues. Here the CDR3 reads CGARTGAGGYTF. CDR3 DNA: TGCGGTGCTAGGACAGGGGCGGGTGGCTACACCTTC.

Ten or more counts support this clonotype. The V and J genes are TRBV28 and TRBJ2-7, with D perhaps matching TRBD2 (5 bases). The CDR3 is 13 residues long. Trimming took off 7 bases at V and 0 bases at J, with 10 bases between the two ends. Germline-derived CDR1 and CDR2 are MDHEN and SYDVKM. The CDR3 sequence is CASIDGGSYEQYF. The CDR3 DNA follows: TGTGCCAGCATTGATGGAGGCTCCTACGAGCAGTACTTC.

V gene TRBV20-1 combines with J gene TRBJ1-5, with 8 bases matching TRBD1. Germline loops: CDR1 DFQATT, CDR2 SNEGSKA (reference sequence). With V trimmed by 0 bases and J by 3 bases, 7 bases remained unmatched. This CDR3 spans 16 amino acids. The CDR3 is CSARDSRGLSNQPQHF. CDR3 DNA: TGCAGTGCTAGAGATTCCAGGGGGCTATCCAATCAGCCCCAGCATTTT.

In this sample, this clonotype turned up many times. V is TRBV5-1 and J is TRBJ1-6, with TRBD1 matching over 9 bases. Germline assignment: CDR1 SGHRS and CDR2 YFSETQ. This CDR3 is 13 amino acids long. Trimming at V came to 4 bases and at J to 10 bases, leaving 3 bases not matched to a gene. The CDR3 reads CASSTGGGSPLHF. For the CDR3, the DNA is TGCGCCAGCAGCACAGGGGGCGGATCACCCCTCCACTTT.

There are a few counts of this clonotype. The CDR3 sequence is CASSLGTGEGSGYTF. CDR3 coding DNA: TGTGCCAGCAGCTTAGGAACGGGGGAAGGTTCTGGCTACACCTTC. The chain employs TRBV7-2 and TRBJ1-2; TRBD1 might be the D (5 bases). CDR3 size: 15 residues. Germline assignment: CDR1 SGHTA and CDR2 FQGNSA. Trimming removed 1 base from V and 7 bases from J, with 16 bases in between.

Ten or more counts support this clonotype. The chain recombines TRBV7-8 with TRBJ1-4; no firm D call. The CDR3 has 17 residues. V was clipped by 5 bases and J by 4 bases, with 20 bases between them. Germline CDR1 SGHVS, CDR2 FQNEAQ. The CDR3 sequence is CASSPRLFRSLNEKLFF. CDR3 nucleotides: TGTGCCAGCAGCCCCCGCCTATTTAGATCCCTTAATGAAAAACTGTTTTTT. Variable domain in full (rest from reference TRBV7-8 and TRBJ1-4): GAGVSQSPRYKVAKRGQDVALRCDPISGHVSLFWYQQALGQGPEFLTYFQNEAQLDKSGLPSDRFFAERPEGSVSTLKIQRTQQEDSAVYLCASSPRLFRSLNEKLFFGSGTQLSVL.

As for this clonotype: This may arise from a read error, as a much more abundant clone is one base away. The rearrangement links TRBV20-1 to TRBJ2-4, with D uncertain. This CDR3 has 14 residues. Germline lookup yields CDR1 DFQATT and CDR2 SNEGSKA (reference sequence). The CDR3 spells CSASPPLAKNVQYF. CDR3 bases: TGCAGTGCTAGCCCCCCCTTAGCCAAAAACGTTCAGTACTTC.

This clonotype was counted many times. The CDR3 here is CASSPGLGYYEQYF. For the CDR3, the DNA is TGTGCCAGCAGCCCTGGGTTAGGATACTACGAGCAGTACTTC. This chain joins TRBV27 and TRBJ2-7; D unresolved. Trimming took off 6 bases at V and 3 bases at J, with 15 bases between the two ends. CDR1 MNHEY and CDR2 SMNVEV come from the germline V gene (reference sequence). CDR3 length: 14 amino acids.

The rearrangement uses TRBV7-9 and TRBJ2-1, with D hard to call. The CDR3 has 13 amino acids. Trimming removed 4 bases from V and 9 bases from J, with 13 bases in between. Germline assignment: CDR1 SEHNR and CDR2 FQNEAQ (reference sequence). The CDR3 loop reads CASSSPEAAEQFF. The CDR3 nucleotides are TGTGCCAGCAGCTCCCCAGAGGCAGCTGAGCAGTTCTTC.

This clonotype was recorded at least ten times. The V call is TRBV6-1, the J call TRBJ1-1; D may be TRBD1 (6 bases). This CDR3 region has 12 residues. In germline, CDR1 is MNHNS, CDR2 SASEGT. Trimming removed 6 bases at V and 6 bases at J, with 11 bases between. The CDR3 DNA is TGTGCCAGCAGACCGGGACACTCTGAAGCTTTCTTT. It translates to CASRPGHSEAFF.

This clonotype was counted ten times or more. The chain combines TRBV7-9 with TRBJ2-7; D unresolved. CDR1 SEHNR and CDR2 FQNEAQ come from the germline V gene (reference sequence). CDR3 size: 12 residues. V was pared by 1 base and J by 6 bases, with 7 bases between. DNA of the CDR3: TGTGCCAGCAGCTTAGGCCTCTCCGAGCAGTACTTC. Translated, it gives CASSLGLSEQYF.

This clonotype was seen at least ten times. This chain uses TRBV6-2 or TRBV6-3 with TRBJ2-7; 7 bases are a match to TRBD1. The germline CDR1 and CDR2 sequences are MNHEY and SVGEGT. CDR3 size: 14 residues. V lost 6 bases, J lost 6 bases, and 11 bases stayed unmatched. The CDR3 loop is CASRETGFSFEQYF. CDR3 DNA sequence: TGTGCCAGCAGGGAGACAGGGTTTTCTTTCGAGCAGTACTTC.

The chain employs TRBV30 and TRBJ2-1, with D perhaps being TRBD1 or TRBD2 (5 bases each). Per germline, CDR1 GTSNPN and CDR2 SVGIG (reference sequence). The CDR3 totals 17 residues. Trimming removed 1 base from V and 0 bases from J, with 16 bases in between. The chain's CDR3 is CAWSDRGEQRSYNEQFF. The CDR3 DNA is TGTGCCTGGAGTGACCGGGGCGAGCAGCGCTCCTACAATGAGCAGTTCTTC.

V and J are TRBV19 and TRBJ2-7, with 8 bases identical to TRBD2. Per the germline V gene, CDR1 is LNHDA and CDR2 is SQIVND (reference sequence). The J segment lost 1 base and the V segment lost 3 bases, leaving 2 bases of the junction unmatched. The CDR3 loop spans 14 amino acids. As DNA, the CDR3 is TGTGCCAGTAGTATTAGCGGGACTTCCTACGAGCAGTACTTC. It translates to CASSISGTSYEQYF.

This clonotype has more than one count but fewer than ten. The gene calls are TRBV10-3 and TRBJ2-7, with D perhaps matching TRBD1 (6 bases). Germline CDR1 and CDR2: ENHRY and SYGVKD. This CDR3 is built from 12 residues. V lost 3 bases, J lost 7 bases, and 10 bases lay in between. Here the CDR3 reads CAISEGGGEQYF. In DNA, the CDR3 is TGTGCCATCAGTGAAGGGGGTGGGGAGCAGTACTTC.

This clonotype was seen many times. This rearrangement joins TRBV7-6 to TRBJ2-3; 12 nucleotides agree with TRBD2. With 1 base clipped from V and 5 bases from J, the junction kept 7 bases outside the gene matches. This CDR3 has 17 amino acids. The V gene's germline CDR1 is SGHVS and CDR2 FNYEAQ. As DNA, the CDR3 is TGTGCCAGCAGCTTAGGGAGGACTAGCGGGAAATTAGATACGCAGTATTTT. It translates to CASSLGRTSGKLDTQYF.